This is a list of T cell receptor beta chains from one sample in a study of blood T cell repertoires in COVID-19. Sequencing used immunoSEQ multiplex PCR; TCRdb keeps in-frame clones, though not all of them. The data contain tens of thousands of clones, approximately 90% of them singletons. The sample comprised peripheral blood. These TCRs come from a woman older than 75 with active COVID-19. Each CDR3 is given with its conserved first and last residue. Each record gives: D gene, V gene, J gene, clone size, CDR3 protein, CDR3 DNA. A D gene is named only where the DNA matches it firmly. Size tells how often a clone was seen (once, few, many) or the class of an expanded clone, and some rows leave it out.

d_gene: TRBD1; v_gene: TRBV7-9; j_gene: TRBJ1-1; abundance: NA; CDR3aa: CASSYLQGWDTEAFF; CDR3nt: TGTGCCAGCAGCTACTTACAGGGGTGGGACACTGAAGCTTTCTTT
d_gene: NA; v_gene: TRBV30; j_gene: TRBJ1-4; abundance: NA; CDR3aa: CAWRTGLGTNEKLFF; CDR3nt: TGTGCCTGGAGAACAGGGTTGGGAACTAATGAAAAACTGTTTTTT
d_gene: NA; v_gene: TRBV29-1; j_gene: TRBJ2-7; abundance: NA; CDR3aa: CSIRDTVYEQYF; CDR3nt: TGCAGCATCCGGGACACGGTCTACGAGCAGTACTTC
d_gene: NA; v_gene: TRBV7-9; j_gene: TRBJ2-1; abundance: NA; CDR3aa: CASSSGGTPYNEQFF; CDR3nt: TGTGCCAGCAGCTCAGGGGGGACTCCCTACAATGAGCAGTTCTTC
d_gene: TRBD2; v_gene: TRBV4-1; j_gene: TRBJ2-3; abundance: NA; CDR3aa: CASYSGTSGGLSSTDTQYF; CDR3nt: TGCGCCAGCTACTCCGGGACTAGCGGGGGCCTATCTAGCACAGATACGCAGTATTTT
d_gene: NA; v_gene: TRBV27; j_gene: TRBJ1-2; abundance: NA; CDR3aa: CASSLGRALNYGYTF; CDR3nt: TGTGCCAGCAGCCTAGGCAGGGCCCTTAACTATGGCTACACCTTC
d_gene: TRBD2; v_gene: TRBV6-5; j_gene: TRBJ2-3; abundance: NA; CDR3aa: CASGLAGGPDTQYF; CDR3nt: TGTGCCAGCGGACTAGCGGGGGGCCCAGATACGCAGTATTTT
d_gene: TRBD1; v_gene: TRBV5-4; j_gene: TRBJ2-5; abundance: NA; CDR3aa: CASSFPGQGGETQYF; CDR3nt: TGTGCCAGCAGCTTTCCGGGACAGGGGGGAGAGACCCAGTACTTC
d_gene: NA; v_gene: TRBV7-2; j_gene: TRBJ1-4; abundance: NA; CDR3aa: CASSPRVDEKLFF; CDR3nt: TGTGCCAGCAGCCCTCGGGTCGATGAAAAACTGTTTTTT
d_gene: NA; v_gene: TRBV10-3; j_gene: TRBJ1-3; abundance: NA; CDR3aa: CASGYSGNTIYF; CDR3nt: TGTGCCAGCGGTTACTCTGGAAACACCATATATTTT
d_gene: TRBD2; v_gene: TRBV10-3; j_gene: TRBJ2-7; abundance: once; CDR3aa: CAISDLAGALEQYF; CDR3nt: TGTGCCATCAGTGACCTAGCGGGGGCCCTCGAGCAGTACTTC
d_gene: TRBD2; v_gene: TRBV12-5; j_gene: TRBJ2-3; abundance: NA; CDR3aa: CASGLALAGAAPLDTQYF; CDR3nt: TGTGCTAGTGGTTTGGCCTTAGCGGGGGCGGCCCCTTTAGATACGCAGTATTTT
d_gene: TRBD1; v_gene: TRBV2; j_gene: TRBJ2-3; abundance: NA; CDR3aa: CASSVGQGADTQYF; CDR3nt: TGTGCCAGCAGTGTCGGACAGGGGGCGGATACGCAGTATTTT
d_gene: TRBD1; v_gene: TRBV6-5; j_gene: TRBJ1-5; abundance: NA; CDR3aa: CASRRGQDPNQPQHF; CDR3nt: TGTGCCAGCAGACGAGGACAGGACCCCAATCAGCCCCAGCATTTT
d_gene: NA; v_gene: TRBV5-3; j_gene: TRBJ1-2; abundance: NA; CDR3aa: CAKWAQDLPYGYTF; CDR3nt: TGTGCCAAGTGGGCACAGGATTTGCCCTATGGCTACACCTTC
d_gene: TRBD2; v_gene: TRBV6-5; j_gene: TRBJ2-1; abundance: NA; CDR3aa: CASSLSSGGVGNEQFF; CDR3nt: TGTGCCAGCAGTTTGTCTAGCGGGGGGGTCGGCAATGAGCAGTTCTTC
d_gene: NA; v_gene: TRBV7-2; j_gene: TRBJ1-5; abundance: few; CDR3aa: CASSLVSGRQGQPQHF; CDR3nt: TGTGCCAGCAGCTTAGTGTCGGGCAGGCAGGGTCAGCCCCAGCATTTT
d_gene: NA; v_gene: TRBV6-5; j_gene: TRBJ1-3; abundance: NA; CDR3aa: CASSYSYSNSGNTIYF; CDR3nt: TGTGCCAGCAGTTACTCGTACAGCAACTCTGGAAACACCATATATTTT
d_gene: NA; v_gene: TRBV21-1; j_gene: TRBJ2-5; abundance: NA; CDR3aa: CASSNRRQGGETQYF; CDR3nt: TGTGCCAGCAGCAATCGGAGACAGGGGGGGGAGACCCAGTACTTC
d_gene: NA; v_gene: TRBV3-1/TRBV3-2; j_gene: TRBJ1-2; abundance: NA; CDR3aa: CASSASQGGYTF; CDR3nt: TGTGCCAGCAGCGCTAGTCAAGGTGGCTACACCTTC
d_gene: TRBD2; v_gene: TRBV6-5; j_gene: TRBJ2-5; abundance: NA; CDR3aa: CASSYGLAGDQETQYF; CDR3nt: TGTGCCAGCAGTTACGGGCTAGCGGGGGACCAAGAGACCCAGTACTTC
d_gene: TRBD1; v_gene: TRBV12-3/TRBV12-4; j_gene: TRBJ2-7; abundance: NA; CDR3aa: CASGTVGYEQYF; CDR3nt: TGTGCCAGCGGGACAGTAGGTTACGAGCAGTACTTC
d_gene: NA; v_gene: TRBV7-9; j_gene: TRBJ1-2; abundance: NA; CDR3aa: CASSGRDTNYGYTF; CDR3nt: TGTGCCAGCAGCGGCAGGGACACTAACTATGGCTACACCTTC